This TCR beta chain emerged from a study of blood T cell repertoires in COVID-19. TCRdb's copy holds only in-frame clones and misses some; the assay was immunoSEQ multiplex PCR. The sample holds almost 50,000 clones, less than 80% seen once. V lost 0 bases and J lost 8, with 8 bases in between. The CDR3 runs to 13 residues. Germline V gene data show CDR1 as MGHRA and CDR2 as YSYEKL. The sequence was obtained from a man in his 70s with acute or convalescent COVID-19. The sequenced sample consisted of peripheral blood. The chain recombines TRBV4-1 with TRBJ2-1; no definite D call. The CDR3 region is CASSQEQVYEQFF. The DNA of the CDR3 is TGCGCCAGCAGCCAAGAGCAGGTCTATGAGCAGTTCTTC.